This passage covers 21 T cell receptor beta chains from one sample sequenced in a study of T cell responses to AZD1222 COVID-19 vaccine. Data came from immunoSEQ multiplex PCR; TCRdb stores just in-frame clones and leaves some out. The sample gives some 120,000 clones, 85% to 95% of which show up once; 1.5% to 2% is in the top ten. The sequencing used peripheral blood, collected 28 days after the second AZD1222 dose. The origin of the receptors is an adult who received the AZD1222 COVID-19 vaccine.

The CDR3 DNA reads as TGTGCCAGCAGCTACTACTCCAACACAGATACGCAGTATTTT. Translated, it gives CASSYYSNTDTQYF. The chain joins TRBV2 to TRBJ2-3; D gene uncertain. This CDR3 is built from 14 residues. V was pared by 6 bases and J by 2 bases, with 12 bases between. Looked up from germline, CDR1 is SNHLY and CDR2 is FYNNEI.

This chain uses TRBV7-9 with TRBJ1-6; D perhaps matches TRBD1 (6 bases). V was trimmed by 11 bases and J by 7 bases, leaving 15 bases between them. There are 13 residues in the CDR3. The V gene's germline CDR1 is SEHNR and CDR2 FQNEAQ (reference sequence). This CDR3 reads CALGGGVNSPLHF. The CDR3 DNA reads as TGTGCCTTAGGGGGAGGGGTCAATTCACCCCTCCACTTT. The full variable domain, with the rest looked up from reference TRBV7-9 and TRBJ1-6, is DTGVSQNPRHKITKRGQNVTFRCDPISEHNRLYWYRQTLGQGPEFLTYFQNEAQLEKSRLLSDRFSAERPKGSFSTLEIQRTEQGDSAMYLCALGGGVNSPLHFGNGTRLTVT.

This clone is a singleton in its sample. The chain carries TRBV24-1 and TRBJ2-5; D is unclear. V was shortened by 5 bases and J by 1 base, with 10 bases between the two germline ends. The CDR3 is 14 residues long. In germline, CDR1 is KGHDR, CDR2 SFDVKD. The CDR3 DNA reads as TGTGCCACCAGTGCCAAGGACGGCCAAGAGACCCAGTACTTC. Its translation is CATSAKDGQETQYF.

A single count supports this clone. The genes are TRBV6-4 and TRBJ2-6, with 7 bases that match TRBD1. The ends lost 6 bases at V and 4 bases at J; junction bases unmatched: 6. The CDR3 is 15 residues long. Germline V gives CDR1 MRHNA, CDR2 SNTAGT. The CDR3 protein is CASRPTGDGANVLTF. CDR3 coding DNA: TGTGCCAGCAGACCTACAGGGGACGGGGCCAACGTCCTGACTTTC.

This chain connects TRBV28 to TRBJ1-2; D perhaps matches TRBD1 (6 bases). V shed 8 bases and J shed 5 bases, with 18 bases lying between them. CDR3 length: 14 residues. Germline V gives CDR1 MDHEN, CDR2 SYDVKM. The CDR3 DNA is TGTGCCAGCTCTCGAGGGGGGAATGTTTATGGCTACACCTTC. It codes for CASSRGGNVYGYTF.

V gene TRBV6-5 combines with J gene TRBJ2-7; possibly TRBD1 or TRBD2 for D (7 bases each). Germline CDR1 is MNHEY and CDR2 is SVGAGI. Deletions cut 2 bases from V and 5 bases from J, with 13 bases between. The CDR3 runs to 14 residues. The CDR3 nucleotides read TGTGCCAGCAGTTACGGGAGGGGGCTCGACGAGCAGTACTTC. It is translated as CASSYGRGLDEQYF.

Here the CDR3 reads CAINTGTGTEAFF. The CDR3 DNA is TGTGCCATCAATACCGGGACAGGGACTGAAGCTTTCTTT. This rearrangement joins TRBV10-3 to TRBJ1-1, with 9 positions matching TRBD1. The V segment lost 7 bases and the J segment 5 bases; nucleotides outside the gene matches: 5. The V gene's germline CDR1 is ENHRY and CDR2 SYGVKD. The CDR3 spans 13 residues.

The genes are TRBV9 and TRBJ1-2; D gene unclear. Germline CDR1 is SGDLS and CDR2 is YYNGEE. V was clipped by 3 bases and J by 8 bases, with 8 bases between them. This CDR3 is built from 11 residues. The CDR3 region is CASSGPMGYTF. For the CDR3, the DNA is TGTGCCAGCAGCGGGCCCATGGGCTACACCTTC. Together with reference TRBV9 and TRBJ1-2, the CDR3 gives the full variable domain: DSGVTQTPKHLITATGQRVTLRCSPRSGDLSVYWYQQSLDQGLQFLIQYYNGEERAKGNILERFSAQQFPDLHSELNLSSLELGDSALYFCASSGPMGYTFGSGTRLTVV.

The chain joins TRBV30 to TRBJ1-5; D unclear. The germline gives CDR1 GTSNPN, CDR2 SVGIG (reference sequence). The CDR3 is 17 residues long. The V gene lost 1 base and the J gene lost 0 bases, with 16 bases spanning the gap. The CDR3 bases are TGTGCCTGGAGTGCTCACCGAACAGATTATAGCAATCAGCCCCAGCATTTT. Residues: CAWSAHRTDYSNQPQHF.

The V and J genes are TRBV6-2 or TRBV6-3 and TRBJ1-1; no clear D gene. Looked up from germline, CDR1 is MNHEY and CDR2 is SVGEGT. The CDR3 consists of 15 residues. V was shortened by 6 bases and J by 2 bases, with 16 bases between the two germline ends. For the CDR3, the DNA is TGTGCCAGCAGCCCCCATGAGGTTCATAACACTGAAGCTTTCTTT. Its protein is CASSPHEVHNTEAFF.

The genes are TRBV19 and TRBJ1-2; D gene ambiguous. V lost 3 bases and J lost 8, with 13 bases in between. Germline CDR1 and CDR2: LNHDA and SQIVND (reference sequence). This CDR3 spans 13 amino acids. CDR3 DNA sequence: TGTGCCAGTAGTATCGACGGCGGTATGGGCTACACCTTC. Translating it yields CASSIDGGMGYTF.

The V and J genes are TRBV10-3 and TRBJ1-2; 11 bases line up with TRBD1. V gave up 2 bases and J gave up 8 bases; unmatched junction bases: 4. This CDR3 is 14 amino acids long. The germline V gene encodes CDR1 ENHRY and CDR2 SYGVKD. CDR3 in DNA: TGTGCCATCAGTGAGGGACAGGGGGCTTTCGGCTACACCTTC. Its translation is CAISEGQGAFGYTF.

CDR3 coding DNA: TGTGCCAGCAGTTACAGGGGAGATACGCAGTATTTT. It translates to CASSYRGDTQYF. This sequence joins TRBV6-2 or TRBV6-3 and TRBJ2-3; a weak D match, TRBD1 (5 bases). The CDR3 totals 12 residues. Germline CDR1 reads MNHEY; CDR2 reads SVGEGT. V was clipped by 2 bases and J by 5 bases, with 5 bases between them.

V is TRBV7-2 and J is TRBJ2-4; a weak D match, TRBD2 (6 bases). Germline V gives CDR1 SGHTA, CDR2 FQGNSA. V dropped 3 bases and J dropped 0 bases, with 12 bases sitting between them. This CDR3 spans 16 amino acids. The CDR3 reads CASSLGGVEAKNIQYF. The CDR3 bases are TGTGCCAGCAGCTTGGGGGGAGTTGAAGCCAAAAACATTCAGTACTTC.

This chain connects TRBV7-3 to TRBJ2-2; D is possibly TRBD1 (6 bases). The V end lost 5 bases, the J end lost 3 bases, and 16 bases lay between the germline ends. This CDR3 spans 16 amino acids. Germline CDR1 is SGHTA and CDR2 is FQGTGA. CDR3 DNA sequence: TGTGCCAGCAGCCCAGGGGAAAAAGGGTACACCGGGGAGCTGTTTTTT. Its translation: CASSPGEKGYTGELFF.

The chain has TRBV25-1 and TRBJ1-4; D might be TRBD1 (6 bases). This CDR3 comprises 14 residues. Trimming stripped 2 bases from V and 4 bases from J, with 8 bases between. Germline loops: CDR1 MGHDK, CDR2 SYGVNS. The CDR3 region has the DNA TGTGCCAGCAGTGAACAGGGGATTAATGAAAAACTGTTTTTT. Its protein product is CASSEQGINEKLFF.

The chain links TRBV6-1 to TRBJ2-1; 9 nucleotides line up with TRBD2. Germline assignment: CDR1 MNHNS and CDR2 SASEGT. Trimming removed 1 base from V and 8 bases from J; junction bases left unmatched: 3. The CDR3 has 14 residues. DNA of the CDR3: TGTGCCAGCAGTGAAGGTAGCGGGGGATATGAGCAGTTCTTC. The encoded protein is CASSEGSGGYEQFF.

CDR3 DNA: TGTGCCAGCAGTTTTGTGCGGGATTGGGGGGGTCGCTACACCTTC. It specifies CASSFVRDWGGRYTF. This chain links TRBV28 with TRBJ1-2, with D tentatively TRBD1 (5 bases). Germline V gene sequence: CDR1 MDHEN, CDR2 SYDVKM. This CDR3 contains 15 residues. Trimming stripped 3 bases from V and 9 bases from J, with 20 bases between.

This chain joins TRBV5-8 and TRBJ2-5; 7 positions match TRBD1. Unmatched junction bases numbered 10, after V lost 4 bases and J lost 4 bases. This CDR3 comprises 15 residues. CDR1 SGHTS and CDR2 YDEGEE come from the germline V gene. The CDR3 sequence: CASSLPQGWVETQYF. The CDR3 coding sequence is TGTGCCAGCAGCCTCCCACAGGGGTGGGTAGAGACCCAGTACTTC.

The V call is TRBV15, the J call TRBJ2-1, with D perhaps assigned TRBD1 or TRBD2 (6 bases each). The V end was cut by 8 bases, the J end by 5 bases, with 19 bases between. CDR1 LNHNV and CDR2 YYDKDF come from the germline V gene (reference sequence). The CDR3 is 15 residues long. CDR3 residues: CATGKGGASDNEQFF. The CDR3 DNA reads TGTGCCACCGGTAAGGGGGGCGCGTCTGACAATGAGCAGTTCTTC.

This clone was recorded once. The chain employs TRBV6-5 and TRBJ2-7, with D perhaps matching TRBD2 (6 bases). This CDR3 spans 16 amino acids. Germline V lookup: CDR1 MNHEY, CDR2 SVGAGI. Deletions cut 0 bases from V and 2 bases from J, with 14 bases between. For the CDR3, the DNA is TGTGCCAGCAGTTACTCGGGGACTCCAAGGCCCTACGAGCAGTACTTC. Translated: CASSYSGTPRPYEQYF.